The sequence of this T cell receptor beta chain was determined in a study of vaccination and CD4 T cells after COVID-19. Researchers used the Oncomine TCR Beta short-read assay to sequence DNA from cultured CD4+ T cells. From the PCR reads, TCRdb called clonotypes with MiXCR, one entry per CDR3 protein. The sample lists over 10,000 distinct CDR3 sequences, roughly 27% seen once, with 25% to 35% in the top ten. This CDR3 region has 19 residues. V gave up 6 bases and J gave up 6 bases; unmatched junction bases: 16. The germline gives CDR1 MNHEY, CDR2 SMNVEV (reference sequence). Only a few counts were recorded for this clonotype. Antigen: not known. Treatment of the sample: approximately nine-day PBMC culture with coronavirus spike peptide pools or control peptides (ViraFEST assay).

The V and J genes are TRBV27 and TRBJ2-3; 15 nucleotides line up with TRBD2. Sample: CD4+ T cells from blood, cultured in vitro, taken before SARS-CoV-2 vaccination. The clonotype was recovered from a human donor who received a COVID-19 vaccine. This CDR3 is CASRFYNGLAGGPRDTQYF. CDR3 coding DNA: TGTGCCAGCAGATTCTACAATGGACTAGCGGGGGGGCCTAGGGATACGCAGTATTTT.